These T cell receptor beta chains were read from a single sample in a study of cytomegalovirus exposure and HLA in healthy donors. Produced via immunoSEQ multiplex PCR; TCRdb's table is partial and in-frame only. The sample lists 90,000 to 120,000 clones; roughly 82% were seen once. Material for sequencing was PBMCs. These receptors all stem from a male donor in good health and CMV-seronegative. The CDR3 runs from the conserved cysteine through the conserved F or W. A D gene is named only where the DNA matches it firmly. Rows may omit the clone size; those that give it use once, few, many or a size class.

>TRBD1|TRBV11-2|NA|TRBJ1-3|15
CASSIQGAAGNTIYF
TGTGCCAGCAGCATACAGGGGGCCGCTGGAAACACCATATATTTT
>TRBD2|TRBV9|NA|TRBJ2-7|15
CASSASGTTTYEQYF
TGTGCCAGCAGCGCCAGCGGGACGACCACCTACGAGCAGTACTTC
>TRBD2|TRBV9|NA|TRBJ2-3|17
CAKAGTSGRGGTDTQYF
TGTGCCAAGGCCGGGACTAGCGGGAGAGGGGGCACAGATACGCAGTATTTT
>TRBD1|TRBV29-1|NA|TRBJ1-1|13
CSGGDRVNTEAFF
TGCAGCGGGGGGGACAGGGTGAACACTGAAGCTTTCTTT
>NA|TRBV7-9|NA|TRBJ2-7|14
CASSLAEVSYEQYF
TGTGCCAGCAGCTTGGCGGAAGTCTCCTACGAGCAGTACTTC
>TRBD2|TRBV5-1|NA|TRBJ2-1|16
CASSTRTSGSGGEQFF
TGCGCCAGCAGCACAAGGACTAGCGGGAGTGGCGGTGAGCAGTTCTTC
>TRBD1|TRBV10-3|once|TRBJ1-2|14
CAIRQGVESYGYTF
TGTGCCATCAGACAGGGGGTGGAAAGCTATGGCTACACCTTC
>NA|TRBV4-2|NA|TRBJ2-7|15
CASSQDSGSSYEQYF
TGTGCCAGCAGCCAAGACTCGGGAAGCTCCTACGAGCAGTACTTC
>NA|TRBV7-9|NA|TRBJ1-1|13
CASSLEGKTEAFF
TGTGCCAGCAGCTTAGAGGGGAAGACTGAAGCTTTCTTT
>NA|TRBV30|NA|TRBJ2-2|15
CAWSEGATNTGELFF
TGTGCCTGGAGTGAAGGGGCAACGAACACCGGGGAGCTGTTTTTT
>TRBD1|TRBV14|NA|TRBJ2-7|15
CASSHPGQGPYEQYF
TGTGCCAGCAGCCACCCGGGACAGGGCCCGTACGAGCAGTACTTC
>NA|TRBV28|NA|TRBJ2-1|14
CASSLDSYYNEQFF
TGTGCCAGCAGTTTAGACTCCTACTACAATGAGCAGTTCTTC
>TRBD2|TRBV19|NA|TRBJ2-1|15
CASSWTSGSINEQFF
TGTGCCAGTAGTTGGACTAGCGGGAGTATCAATGAGCAGTTCTTC
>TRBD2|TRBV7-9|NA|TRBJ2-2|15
CASSAPGGVAGELFF
TGTGCCAGCAGCGCCCCGGGGGGAGTGGCCGGGGAGCTGTTTTTT
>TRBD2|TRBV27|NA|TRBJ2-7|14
CASSYRGESYEQYF
TGTGCCAGCAGTTACCGGGGGGAATCCTACGAGCAGTACTTC
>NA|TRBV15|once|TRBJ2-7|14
CATSRGLENDEQYF
TGTGCCACCAGCAGAGGGCTAGAGAACGACGAGCAGTACTTC
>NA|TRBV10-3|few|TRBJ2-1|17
CAISEPDSGYSYNEQFF
TGTGCCATCAGTGAGCCGGACAGCGGCTACTCCTACAATGAGCAGTTCTTC
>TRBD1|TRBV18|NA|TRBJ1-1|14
CASSPRTGETEAFF
TGTGCCAGCTCACCAAGGACAGGGGAGACTGAAGCTTTCTTT
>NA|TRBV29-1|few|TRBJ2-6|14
CSVEVGSGANVLTF
TGCAGCGTTGAAGTCGGCTCTGGGGCCAACGTCCTGACTTTC
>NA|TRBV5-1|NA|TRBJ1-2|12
CASTTEGYGYTF
TGCGCCAGCACCACGGAGGGGTATGGCTACACCTTC
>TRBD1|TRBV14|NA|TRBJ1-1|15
CASSYYRGANTEAFF
TGTGCCAGCAGCTACTACAGGGGGGCGAACACTGAAGCTTTCTTT
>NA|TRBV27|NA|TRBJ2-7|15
CASSYSIAQVYEQYF
TGTGCCAGCAGTTACAGCATAGCACAGGTCTACGAGCAGTACTTC
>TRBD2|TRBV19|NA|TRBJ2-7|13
CASSSEAGYEQYF
TGTGCCAGTAGCTCGGAAGCGGGGTACGAGCAGTACTTC
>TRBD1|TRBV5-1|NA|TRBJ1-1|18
CASSLIRDRGSLNTEAFF
TGCGCCAGCAGCTTGATAAGGGACAGGGGCTCTTTGAACACTGAAGCTTTCTTT
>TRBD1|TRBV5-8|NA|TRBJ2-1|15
CASSLANGQGDEQFF
TGTGCCAGCAGCTTGGCCAACGGACAGGGTGATGAGCAGTTCTTC
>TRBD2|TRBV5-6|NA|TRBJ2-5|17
CASSLAPGLAAKETQYF
TGTGCCAGCAGCTTGGCCCCGGGACTAGCGGCGAAAGAGACCCAGTACTTC
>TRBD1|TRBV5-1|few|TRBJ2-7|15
CASSFGGDRAYEQYF
TGCGCCAGCAGCTTTGGGGGGGACAGGGCCTACGAGCAGTACTTC
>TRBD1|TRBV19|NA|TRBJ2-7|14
CASSSGQGAYEQYF
TGTGCCAGTAGTTCGGGGCAGGGGGCCTACGAGCAGTACTTC
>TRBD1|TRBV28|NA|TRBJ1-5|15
CASSLIGQGNQPQHF
TGTGCCAGCAGTTTAATCGGACAGGGGAATCAGCCCCAGCATTTT
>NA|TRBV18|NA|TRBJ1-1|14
CASSPQGKGTEAFF
TGTGCCAGCTCACCCCAGGGGAAGGGGACTGAAGCTTTCTTT
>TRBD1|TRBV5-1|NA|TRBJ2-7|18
CASSLGPGGRDSNYEQYF
TGCGCCAGCAGCTTGGGGCCAGGGGGCAGGGACTCCAACTACGAGCAGTACTTC
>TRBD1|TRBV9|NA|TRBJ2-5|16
CASSGQGTGSQETQYF
TGTGCCAGCAGCGGACAAGGGACAGGGTCCCAAGAGACCCAGTACTTC
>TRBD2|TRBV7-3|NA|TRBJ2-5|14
CASSRGGVQETQYF
TGTGCCAGCAGCAGGGGAGGGGTCCAAGAGACCCAGTACTTC
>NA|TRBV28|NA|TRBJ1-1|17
CASSGDSGTPMNTEAFF
TGTGCCAGCAGCGGTGACTCCGGGACACCGATGAACACTGAAGCTTTCTTT
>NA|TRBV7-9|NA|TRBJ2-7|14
CASSLSGVHYEQYF
TGTGCCAGCAGCTTATCAGGGGTCCACTACGAGCAGTACTTC
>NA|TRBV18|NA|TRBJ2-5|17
CASSPLGGRRTKETQYF
TGTGCCAGCTCACCCCTCGGGGGTAGACGGACCAAAGAGACCCAGTACTTC
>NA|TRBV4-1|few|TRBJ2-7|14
CASSPGPSSYEQYF
TGCGCCAGCAGCCCAGGGCCGAGCTCCTACGAGCAGTACTTC
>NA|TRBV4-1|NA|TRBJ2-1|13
CASSQATYNEQFF
TGCGCCAGCAGCCAAGCCACTTACAATGAGCAGTTCTTC
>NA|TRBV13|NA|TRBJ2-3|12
CASSRLTDTQYF
TGTGCCAGCAGTCGACTCACAGATACGCAGTATTTT
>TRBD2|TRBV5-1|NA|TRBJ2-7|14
CASSPSGLSYEQYF
TGCGCCAGCAGCCCTAGCGGACTCTCCTACGAGCAGTACTTC
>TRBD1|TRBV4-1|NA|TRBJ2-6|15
CASQIRGTGANVLTF
TGCGCCAGCCAAATCAGGGGGACTGGGGCCAACGTCCTGACTTTC
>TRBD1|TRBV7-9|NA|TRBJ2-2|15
CASSTGTGLSGELFF
TGTGCCAGCAGCACCGGGACAGGGTTATCCGGGGAGCTGTTTTTT
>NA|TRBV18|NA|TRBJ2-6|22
CASSLTPRVYQGPKGGANVLTF
TGTGCCAGCTCACTAACTCCAAGGGTTTACCAGGGGCCGAAGGGTGGGGCCAACGTCCTGACTTTC
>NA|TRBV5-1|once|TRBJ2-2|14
CASGGSRNTGELFF
TGCGCCAGCGGTGGGAGCAGGAACACCGGGGAGCTGTTTTTT
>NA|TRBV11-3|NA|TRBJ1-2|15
CASSPHQRVNYGYTF
TGTGCCAGCAGCCCACACCAGCGAGTTAACTATGGCTACACCTTC
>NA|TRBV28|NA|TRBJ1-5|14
CASSSSGVVQPQHF
TGTGCCAGCAGTTCCTCAGGGGTGGTTCAGCCCCAGCATTTT
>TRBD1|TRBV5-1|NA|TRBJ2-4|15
CASSLEGGTGNIQYF
TGCGCCAGCAGCTTGGAGGGGGGGACAGGGAACATTCAGTACTTC
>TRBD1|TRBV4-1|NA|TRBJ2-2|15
CASSQLTGVTGELFF
TGCGCCAGCAGCCAGCTGACAGGGGTCACCGGGGAGCTGTTTTTT
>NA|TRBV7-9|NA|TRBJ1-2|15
CASSLRQGGSGGYTF
TGTGCCAGCAGCTTACGGCAGGGAGGTTCCGGTGGCTACACCTTC
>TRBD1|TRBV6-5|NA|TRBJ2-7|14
CASSYRSHRGQQYF
TGTGCCAGCAGTTACCGCTCCCACAGGGGACAGCAGTACTTC